This T cell receptor beta chain was identified during a study of PD-1 blockade in classical Hodgkin lymphoma. After autologous stem cell transplantation all patients relapsed, and prior brentuximab vedotin exposure differed between cohorts. Magnetic negative selection, applied to thawed PBMCs, was used to isolate the CD8+ T cells. The repertoire was sequenced with immunoSEQ multiplex PCR; TCRdb's copy has only in-frame clones and lacks some. The table has about 2,800 clones, around 70% seen once; the top ten hold around 68%. Between the trimmed V and J ends, which lost 4 bases and 0 bases, there was a span of 13 bases. The CDR3 has 15 amino acids. With respect to this clone: Its specificity is unknown.

Whole-study findings and limits: Factors driving the repertoire differences, possibly disease activity or prior therapy, remain undefined.

The sequenced sample was CD8+ T cells from blood, obtained at baseline. This clonotype was obtained from a human donor with classical Hodgkin lymphoma. The V gene is TRBV7-1, the J gene TRBJ2-7, with D possibly being TRBD1 (6 bases). TRBV7-1 belongs to the ORF category, with a function that is uncertain. CDR3 bases: TGTGCCAGCAGCTACCGGACAGTAAGCTCCTACGAGCAGTACTTC. Protein product: CASSYRTVSSYEQYF.